The 26 T cell receptor beta chains presented below share a single source sample, sequenced in a study of shared clonotypes between healthy human individuals. Data came from immunoSEQ multiplex PCR; TCRdb stores just in-frame clones and leaves some out. The table lists 2 million to 3 million clones, over 85% of them singletons, with 0.36% in the top ten. Sequenced: naive CD4+ T cells from PBMCs. Subset given: CD45RA+ positively selected. The receptors here all came from a man aged 18 to 29 in good health. Some clones in this sample may be carry-over from other donors' samples.

Here the CDR3 reads CASSLPDRGPETQYF. In DNA, the CDR3 is TGTGCCAGCAGCTTGCCAGACAGGGGGCCGGAGACCCAGTACTTC. J is TRBJ2-5 and V is TRBV5-4; 10 bases match TRBD1. Trimming cost V 1 base and J 5 bases; bases outside gene matches: 5. This CDR3 has 15 amino acids. Germline V gives CDR1 SGHNT, CDR2 YYREEE (reference sequence).

The chain joins TRBV19 to TRBJ2-7, with TRBD1 matching 9 bases. Germline V gives CDR1 LNHDA, CDR2 SQIVND (reference sequence). This CDR3 has 15 amino acids. V shed 5 bases, J shed 3 bases, and the junction held 8 bases outside the gene matches. In DNA, the CDR3 is TGTGCCAGTAGTCTAGGGACAGGGATCATCTACGAGCAGTACTTC. Translated, it gives CASSLGTGIIYEQYF.

The chain has TRBV6-1 and TRBJ2-1; D remains unclear. Per the germline V gene, CDR1 is MNHNS and CDR2 is SASEGT. The length of the CDR3 is 13 residues. The V and J ends lost 3 bases and 7 bases respectively, with 10 bases between them. CDR3 DNA sequence: TGTGCCAGCAGTGAGCGCAGGTATAATGAGCAGTTCTTC. Its translation: CASSERRYNEQFF.

The CDR3 coding sequence is TGCGCCAGCAGCCAAGATCCCCGGGGGCTTTGGAATGAGCAGTTCTTC. It yields the protein CASSQDPRGLWNEQFF. V is TRBV4-3 and J is TRBJ2-1; D possibly matches TRBD1 or TRBD2 (6 bases each). The CDR3 totals 16 residues. Germline V gives CDR1 LGHNA, CDR2 YSLEER. Trimming removed 0 bases at V and 7 bases at J, with 16 bases between.

This chain uses TRBV7-8 with TRBJ2-7; D is perhaps TRBD1 (6 bases). CDR3 length: 15 residues. V was clipped by 5 bases and J by 2 bases, with 16 bases between them. The germline V gene has CDR1 SGHVS and CDR2 FQNEAQ. The CDR3 DNA reads as TGTGCCAGCAGCCTCCGTACAGGGCGGACCTACGAGCAGTACTTC. Translating gives CASSLRTGRTYEQYF.

CDR3 nucleotides: TGTGCCACCAGCACCGGGGGGACTAATGAAAAACTGTTTTTT. This sequence encodes CATSTGGTNEKLFF. The chain employs TRBV15 and TRBJ1-4, with D possibly TRBD1 on 5 matching bases. Germline CDR1 LNHNV, CDR2 YYDKDF (reference sequence). The CDR3 is 14 amino acids. The ends were cut back, 4 bases at V and 2 bases at J, with 8 bases in the middle.

V usage is TRBV28 and J usage is TRBJ2-7, with 11 bases aligning to TRBD2. The germline V gene has CDR1 MDHEN and CDR2 SYDVKM. The ends lost 6 bases at V and 2 bases at J; junction bases unmatched: 9. This CDR3 has 16 residues. The CDR3 DNA reads TGTGCCAGCAGAAAACTAGCGGGAGAACCCGCCTACGAGCAGTACTTC. Protein product: CASRKLAGEPAYEQYF.

Worth noting for this clone: This specimen includes other DNA sequences encoding the same CDR3. The J gene is TRBJ2-7, the V gene TRBV27, with 7 bases matching TRBD1. J gave up 2 bases and V 7 bases, and 8 bases lay outside the gene matches. Per the germline V gene, CDR1 is MNHEY and CDR2 is SMNVEV (reference sequence). The length of the CDR3 is 14 residues. The CDR3 coding sequence is TGTGCCAGCACCCGGACAGGCCGAACCTACGAGCAGTACTTC. The encoded protein is CASTRTGRTYEQYF.

The J gene is TRBJ1-4, the V gene TRBV7-2; 8 bases fit TRBD1. V shed 4 bases, J shed 5 bases, and the junction held 6 bases outside the gene matches. This CDR3 has 15 residues. Per germline, CDR1 SGHTA and CDR2 FQGNSA. For the CDR3, the DNA is TGTGCCAGCAGCTCCCAGACAGGGGTGAATGAAAAACTGTTTTTT. Translating it yields CASSSQTGVNEKLFF.

This clone was seen a single time. The gene calls are TRBV5-1 and TRBJ2-3, with TRBD2 matching 8 bases. CDR1 is SGHRS and CDR2 is YFSETQ in the germline V gene. This CDR3 spans 16 amino acids. Trimming cost V 4 bases and J 4 bases; bases outside gene matches: 11. Here the CDR3 reads CASSPARAGVSDTQYF. In DNA, the CDR3 is TGCGCCAGCAGCCCCGCAAGAGCGGGAGTATCAGATACGCAGTATTTT.

This chain uses TRBV5-8 with TRBJ2-1; 12 bases line up with TRBD2. The CDR3 spans 16 residues. The germline gives CDR1 SGHTS, CDR2 YDEGEE. After removal of 1 base from V and 7 bases from J, the junction contained 6 bases not matched to a gene. The CDR3: CASSLLDLAGGNEQFF. DNA for the CDR3: TGTGCCAGCAGCTTGTTGGATCTAGCGGGAGGGAATGAGCAGTTCTTC.

This rearrangement joins TRBV7-9 to TRBJ1-5; 9 bases are a match to TRBD1. The length of the CDR3 is 15 residues. From germline, CDR1 is SEHNR and CDR2 FQNEAQ (reference sequence). V lost 5 bases and J lost 7; bases outside the gene matches: 9. The CDR3 here is CASSPGTGTHQPQHF. As DNA, the CDR3 is TGTGCCAGCAGCCCTGGGACAGGGACGCACCAGCCCCAGCATTTT.

This clone appeared a few times. The chain uses TRBV11-3 and TRBJ1-1; D is unresolved. Germline CDR1 and CDR2: SGHNT and YENEEA. Between the trimmed V and J ends, which lost 4 bases and 4 bases, there was a span of 10 bases. CDR3 length: 13 amino acids. The CDR3 DNA reads as TGTGCCAGCAGCTCATCGTTGGGCACTGAAGCTTTCTTT. Encoded protein: CASSSSLGTEAFF. The whole variable domain, remainder taken from reference TRBV11-3 and TRBJ1-1, is EAGVVQSPRYKIIEKKQPVAFWCNPISGHNTLYWYLQNLGQGPELLIRYENEEAVDDSQLPKDRFSAERLKGVDSTLKIQPAELGDSAVYLCASSSSLGTEAFFGQGTRLTVV.

The rearrangement links TRBV10-3 to TRBJ2-7; either TRBD1 or TRBD2 may fit D (5 bases each). CDR1 is ENHRY and CDR2 is SYGVKD in the germline V gene. This CDR3 comprises 16 residues. V dropped 6 bases and J dropped 5 bases, with 23 bases sitting between them. The CDR3 loop reads CAISDDNAGALHEQYF. In DNA, the CDR3 is TGTGCCATCAGCGACGACAATGCCGGGGCCCTACACGAGCAGTACTTC.

The V gene is TRBV4-2, the J gene TRBJ2-5; TRBD1 matches at 11 bases. This CDR3 comprises 17 residues. Per germline, CDR1 LGHNA and CDR2 YNFKEQ. Germline trimming cut 4 bases from V and 5 bases from J; bases unmatched to any gene: 12. The CDR3: CASSRGTGGLMWETQYF. The DNA for the CDR3 is TGTGCCAGCAGCCGGGGGACAGGGGGGTTAATGTGGGAGACCCAGTACTTC.

The rearrangement links TRBV11-2 to TRBJ2-3, with D tentatively TRBD1 (6 bases). CDR1 and CDR2 (germline): SGHAT, FQNNGV. The V end lost 5 bases, the J end lost 4 bases, and 13 bases lay between the germline ends. CDR3 length: 14 residues. CDR3: CASSKTGLADTQYF. For the CDR3, the DNA is TGTGCCAGCAGCAAAACAGGGTTGGCAGATACGCAGTATTTT.

V is TRBV18 and J is TRBJ1-4; D is undetermined. The germline V and J ends were trimmed by 2 bases and 0 bases, with 7 bases remaining between them. The germline V gene has CDR1 KGHSH and CDR2 LQKENI. The CDR3 has 15 amino acids. The CDR3 region is CASSPYETTNEKLFF. DNA of the CDR3: TGTGCCAGCTCACCATATGAGACAACTAATGAAAAACTGTTTTTT.

V and J are TRBV4-1 and TRBJ2-2; TRBD1 agrees at 12 bases. CDR3 length: 17 amino acids. Germline V gives CDR1 MGHRA, CDR2 YSYEKL. The ends lost 3 bases at V and 3 bases at J; junction bases unmatched: 5. This chain's CDR3 is CASSQTGQGAYTGELFF. Written as DNA, the CDR3 is TGCGCCAGCAGCCAGACGGGACAGGGGGCATACACCGGGGAGCTGTTTTTT.

CDR3 residues: CASKYRTSGNTIYF. CDR3 nucleotides: TGTGCCAGCAAATATCGGACGTCTGGAAACACCATATATTTT. The genes are TRBV28 and TRBJ1-3; D gene uncertain. V lost 7 bases and J lost 1, with 11 bases in between. The CDR3 totals 14 residues. The germline V gene encodes CDR1 MDHEN and CDR2 SYDVKM.

The chain couples TRBV7-9 to TRBJ1-1; 7 bases fit TRBD1. This CDR3 has 16 residues. From germline, CDR1 is SEHNR and CDR2 FQNEAQ (reference sequence). V shed 5 bases and J 5 bases; nucleotides not matched to a gene: 14. This CDR3 reads CASSPRGDRVRTEAFF. The CDR3 nucleotides read TGTGCCAGCAGCCCACGGGGTGACAGGGTGAGGACTGAAGCTTTCTTT.

The chain recombines TRBV5-8 with TRBJ2-5; D might be TRBD1 (5 bases). This CDR3 is built from 15 residues. V was shortened by 1 base and J by 5 bases, with 15 bases between the two germline ends. Germline V lookup: CDR1 SGHTS, CDR2 YDEGEE. The DNA for the CDR3 is TGTGCCAGCAGCTTGTTGTCAGGGCTGGGGGAGACCCAGTACTTC. Encoded protein: CASSLLSGLGETQYF.

The rearrangement links TRBV5-1 to TRBJ1-2, with a weak D call TRBD1 (5 bases). There are 15 residues in the CDR3. Trimming took off 6 bases at V and 0 bases at J, with 15 bases between the two ends. The germline CDR1 and CDR2 sequences are SGHRS and YFSETQ. Here the CDR3 reads CASTPRGGSNYGYTF. The CDR3 DNA follows: TGCGCCAGCACTCCCCGGGGGGGATCTAACTATGGCTACACCTTC.

The chain joins TRBV7-3 to TRBJ2-1, with TRBD2 matching over 10 bases. The CDR3 loop spans 17 amino acids. The germline CDR1 and CDR2 sequences are SGHTA and FQGTGA. V dropped 0 bases and J dropped 7; count of bases not matched to a gene: 9. The CDR3: CASSLTAGGLAPNEQFF. The CDR3 DNA reads TGTGCCAGCAGCTTAACGGCGGGGGGACTAGCGCCTAATGAGCAGTTCTTC. Filled out from reference TRBV7-3 and TRBJ2-1, the complete variable domain reads GAGVSQTPSNKVTEKGKYVELRCDPISGHTALYWYRQSLGQGPEFLIYFQGTGAADDSGLPNDRFFAVRPEGSVSTLKIQRTERGDSAVYLCASSLTAGGLAPNEQFFGPGTRLTVL.

The V call is TRBV4-2, the J call TRBJ1-5; TRBD1 might be the D (5 bases). CDR3 length equals 15 residues. Per germline, CDR1 LGHNA and CDR2 YNFKEQ. Trimming stripped 8 bases from V and 5 bases from J, with 19 bases between. CDR3 region: CASCRTSGSDQPQHF. In DNA form, the CDR3 reads TGTGCCAGCTGTAGAACTTCAGGGTCGGATCAGCCCCAGCATTTT.

CDR3 DNA: TGTGCCAGCAGCTTAGGGGCAGGACAGAGCGAAAAACTGTTTTTT. Translation: CASSLGAGQSEKLFF. The V gene is TRBV7-9, the J gene TRBJ1-4; possible D gene TRBD1, 6 bases. Trimming cost V 1 base and J 8 bases, with 14 bases left between them. Germline V gene sequence: CDR1 SEHNR, CDR2 FQNEAQ (reference sequence). The length of the CDR3 is 15 residues.

In regard to this clone: This sample also contains other DNA sequences that code for the same CDR3. The CDR3 loop reads CASSLAGAGEKLFF. The CDR3 region has the DNA TGCGCCAGCAGCTTGGCAGGGGCGGGAGAAAAACTGTTTTTT. The rearrangement uses TRBV5-1 and TRBJ1-4; tentative D call: TRBD1 (6 bases). Trimming left V 0 bases short and J 8 bases short, with 11 bases between. In germline, CDR1 is SGHRS, CDR2 YFSETQ. The CDR3 contains 14 residues.